These 25 T cell receptor beta chains were sequenced from one sample in a study of shared clonotypes between healthy human individuals. The protocol was immunoSEQ multiplex PCR, while the TCRdb copy is restricted to in-frame clones and leaves out a portion. Of some 1 million clones listed, about 80% are singletons. Sequencing was done on a sample of memory CD4+ T cells sorted from blood. Subset of the sample: CD45RA-negative fraction. These receptors were collected from a man aged 18 to 30 in good health.

This CDR3 is CASSLANFAGGLDEQFF. DNA of the CDR3: TGTGCCAGCAGCTTAGCTAATTTTGCGGGAGGGCTCGATGAGCAGTTCTTC. The rearrangement joins TRBV7-6 to TRBJ2-1; 9 bases fit TRBD2. The germline CDR1 and CDR2 sequences are SGHVS and FNYEAQ. V lost 0 bases and J lost 8; bases outside the gene matches: 11. This CDR3 has 17 amino acids.

The chain couples TRBV6-5 to TRBJ1-4; TRBD1 matches 9 bases. The V gene's germline CDR1 is MNHEY and CDR2 SVGAGI. The CDR3 consists of 14 residues. Losses at the gene ends were 5 bases for V and 3 bases for J; bases not matched to a gene: 1. CDR3 amino acids: CASSRQGANEKLFF. CDR3 nucleotide sequence: TGTGCCAGCAGTCGACAGGGGGCTAATGAAAAACTGTTTTTT.

The chain joins TRBV29-1 to TRBJ2-2, with D tentatively TRBD1 (6 bases). The CDR3 is 15 amino acids. Trimming took off 5 bases at V and 0 bases at J, with 13 bases between the two ends. Germline CDR1 SQVTM, CDR2 ANQGSEA. The CDR3 DNA reads as TGCAGCGTTCCACAGGGCTCCCCGAACACCGGGGAGCTGTTTTTT. Its protein is CSVPQGSPNTGELFF.

The chain is built from TRBV15 and TRBJ2-5; TRBD1 matches 8 bases. J lost 5 bases, V lost 6 bases, and 11 bases had no gene match. The CDR3 runs 15 residues. Germline V gives CDR1 LNHNV, CDR2 YYDKDF (reference sequence). The CDR3 is CATSPQGAWEETQYF. The CDR3 DNA reads as TGTGCCACCAGTCCGCAGGGGGCGTGGGAGGAGACCCAGTACTTC.

The rearrangement joins TRBV5-6 to TRBJ1-1, with D perhaps TRBD1 (5 bases). V lost 0 bases and J lost 1, with 10 bases in between. CDR1 and CDR2 (germline): SGHDT, YYEEEE. The CDR3 has 15 amino acids. CDR3 sequence reads: CASSLVGGENTEAFF. The DNA of the CDR3 is TGTGCCAGCAGCTTGGTCGGAGGGGAGAACACTGAAGCTTTCTTT.

V gene TRBV19 combines with J gene TRBJ1-2; 9 nucleotides match TRBD1. The CDR3 extends over 15 amino acids. Trimming removed 5 bases from V and 3 bases from J; junction bases left unmatched: 7. Germline CDR1 reads LNHDA; CDR2 reads SQIVND (reference sequence). CDR3 region: CASSPGDRAYYGYTF. DNA for the CDR3: TGTGCCAGTAGTCCCGGGGACAGGGCCTACTATGGCTACACCTTC.

The V gene is TRBV5-1, the J gene TRBJ1-6; tentatively, D is TRBD1 (6 bases). There are 15 residues in the CDR3. Trimming cost V 4 bases and J 5 bases, with 13 bases left between them. The V gene's germline CDR1 is SGHRS and CDR2 YFSETQ. The CDR3 DNA is TGCGCCAGCAGCCCTCAGGGGTCCCATAATTCACCCCTCCACTTT. It specifies CASSPQGSHNSPLHF. Looking up the rest from reference TRBV5-1 and TRBJ1-6 gives the full variable domain: KAGVTQTPRYLIKTRGQQVTLSCSPISGHRSVSWYQQTPGQGLQFLFEYFSETQRNKGNFPGRFSGRQFSNSRSEMNVSTLELGDSALYLCASSPQGSHNSPLHFGNGTRLTVT.

CDR3 loop: CASSYSAEEGGYTF. In nucleotides, the CDR3 is TGTGCCAGCAGTTACTCGGCGGAGGAGGGTGGCTACACCTTC. The chain uses TRBV6-6 and TRBJ1-2; no clear D. Germline lookup yields CDR1 MNHNY and CDR2 SVGAGI (reference sequence). Between the trimmed V and J ends, which lost 0 bases and 7 bases, there was a span of 12 bases. This CDR3 has 14 amino acids.

The genes are TRBV19 and TRBJ1-1; D call uncertain. Germline-derived CDR1 and CDR2 are LNHDA and SQIVND (reference sequence). The CDR3 contains 11 residues. Trimming left V 9 bases short and J 1 base short, with 6 bases between. CDR3 nucleotides: TGTGCCAGCCTAAGGAACACTGAAGCTTTCTTT. Translated: CASLRNTEAFF.

The V gene is TRBV29-1, the J gene TRBJ2-5, with a weak D call TRBD2 (5 bases). The CDR3 spans 14 residues. Trimming removed 4 bases from V and 5 bases from J, with 17 bases in between. CDR1 SQVTM and CDR2 ANQGSEA come from the germline V gene. Here the CDR3 reads CSVGAGKAGETQYF. The CDR3 bases are TGCAGCGTTGGGGCCGGGAAGGCCGGCGAGACCCAGTACTTC.

V gene TRBV11-3 combines with J gene TRBJ2-1; the D gene is possibly TRBD1 (5 bases). This CDR3 spans 15 amino acids. V was clipped by 1 base and J by 6 bases, with 13 bases between them. Germline CDR1 reads SGHNT; CDR2 reads YENEEA. Here the CDR3 DNA reads TGTGCCAGCAGCTTAGGGGCAGGGTTCGGCAATGAGCAGTTCTTC. This encodes CASSLGAGFGNEQFF.

V and J are TRBV5-1 and TRBJ2-7; D is tentatively TRBD1 or TRBD2 (6 bases each). This CDR3 spans 15 amino acids. The V end was cut by 3 bases, the J end by 1 base, with 14 bases between. Per the germline V gene, CDR1 is SGHRS and CDR2 is YFSETQ. The CDR3 spells CASSSTGRSSYEQYF. CDR3 in DNA: TGCGCCAGCAGCTCTACAGGGAGGTCTTCCTACGAGCAGTACTTC.

On this clone itself: One base separates it from a far larger clone, so it is likely a read error. This sample also contains other DNA sequences that code for the same CDR3. As DNA, the CDR3 is TGCGCCAGCAGCTCGGGACAGGGCGGCAATGAGCAGTTCTTC. Translated: CASSSGQGGNEQFF. The V and J genes are TRBV5-1 and TRBJ2-1; 9 bases align to TRBD1. The CDR3 has 14 amino acids. Germline CDR1 reads SGHRS; CDR2 reads YFSETQ. V lost 3 bases, J lost 6 bases, and 4 bases stayed unmatched.

Comment on this clone: Different DNA sequences within this sample yield the same CDR3. The chain recombines TRBV5-1 with TRBJ1-4; D gene ambiguous. Looked up from germline, CDR1 is SGHRS and CDR2 is YFSETQ. The ends were cut back, 3 bases at V and 3 bases at J, with 9 bases in the middle. The CDR3 is 14 residues long. CDR3 DNA: TGCGCCAGCAGCTCAGGCAGTCCTAATGAAAAACTGTTTTTT. It is translated as CASSSGSPNEKLFF.

The genes are TRBV2 and TRBJ2-7; 9 positions agree with TRBD1. Looked up from germline, CDR1 is SNHLY and CDR2 is FYNNEI. V was pared by 6 bases and J by 2 bases, with 8 bases of the junction left unmatched. The CDR3 consists of 15 residues. CDR3 sequence: CASSRDRAEAYEQYF. The CDR3 bases are TGTGCCAGCAGCCGGGACAGGGCCGAAGCCTACGAGCAGTACTTC.

The chain links TRBV5-1 to TRBJ1-1; no reliable D call. CDR3 length: 12 amino acids. CDR1 and CDR2 (germline): SGHRS, YFSETQ. The V gene lost 0 bases and the J gene lost 11 bases, with 11 bases spanning the gap. Here the CDR3 reads CASSLDRNKAFF. The CDR3, as DNA: TGCGCCAGCAGCTTGGATCGGAACAAGGCTTTCTTT.

The chain links TRBV30 to TRBJ2-7, with a possible D match to TRBD1 (5 bases). The CDR3 runs 15 residues. From germline, CDR1 is GTSNPN and CDR2 SVGIG (reference sequence). Trimming left V 0 bases short and J 6 bases short, with 18 bases between. Here the CDR3 reads CAWSVYISPRGEQYF. As DNA, the CDR3 is TGTGCCTGGAGTGTATACATTTCCCCAAGGGGCGAGCAGTACTTC. Complete variable domain (other parts from reference TRBV30 and TRBJ2-7): SQTIHQWPATLVQPVGSPLSLECTVEGTSNPNLYWYRQAAGRGLQLLFYSVGIGQISSEVPQNLSASRPQDRQFILSSKKLLLSDSGFYLCAWSVYISPRGEQYFGPGTRLTVT.

A remark on this clone: Within the sample, other DNA sequences also encode this same CDR3. V usage is TRBV28 and J usage is TRBJ2-7; no definite D call. The CDR3 loop spans 12 amino acids. Trimming stripped 4 bases from V and 4 bases from J, with 8 bases between. The V gene's germline CDR1 is MDHEN and CDR2 SYDVKM. The CDR3 DNA sequence: TGTGCCAGCAGTTCCTTAACATACGAGCAGTACTTC. This translates into CASSSLTYEQYF. Based on the CDR3 plus reference TRBV28 and TRBJ2-7, the full variable domain is DVKVTQSSRYLVKRTGEKVFLECVQDMDHENMFWYRQDPGLGLRLIYFSYDVKMKEKGDIPEGYSVSREKKERFSLILESASTNQTSMYLCASSSLTYEQYFGPGTRLTVT.

CDR3 nucleotide sequence: TGTGCCAGCAGTTCGGGGGGGGCCCGCTATGGCTACACCTTC. Its translation is CASSSGGARYGYTF. The rearrangement uses TRBV2 and TRBJ1-2; tentative D call: TRBD1 (6 bases). V lost 5 bases and J 4 bases, leaving 14 bases between the germline ends. Germline V gives CDR1 SNHLY, CDR2 FYNNEI. The length of the CDR3 is 14 residues.

As concerns this clone: The same CDR3 is also encoded by other DNA sequences in this sample. V usage is TRBV5-1 and J usage is TRBJ2-1; 14 nucleotides align to TRBD2. Looked up from germline, CDR1 is SGHRS and CDR2 is YFSETQ. V was pared by 3 bases and J by 6 bases, with 2 bases of the junction left unmatched. CDR3 length: 15 amino acids. CDR3 loop: CASSSGTSGGNEQFF. In DNA form, the CDR3 reads TGCGCCAGCAGCTCTGGGACTAGCGGGGGCAATGAGCAGTTCTTC.

This chain's CDR3 is CASRGIDRNTDTQYF. The DNA of the CDR3 is TGTGCCAGCAGAGGGATTGACAGGAACACAGATACGCAGTATTTT. The rearrangement links TRBV5-6 to TRBJ2-3; TRBD1 is a possible D gene (6 bases). V was trimmed by 5 bases and J by 2 bases, leaving 15 bases between them. The CDR3 length is 15 residues. Germline assignment: CDR1 SGHDT and CDR2 YYEEEE.

The chain joins TRBV4-1 to TRBJ2-1; D may correspond to TRBD1 or TRBD2 (5 bases each). The CDR3 loop spans 14 amino acids. Germline CDR1 and CDR2: MGHRA and YSYEKL. V gave up 4 bases and J gave up 4 bases, with 11 bases separating them. CDR3 in amino acids: CASSRDLIYNEQFF. Here the CDR3 DNA reads TGCGCCAGCAGCCGGGACCTGATTTACAATGAGCAGTTCTTC.

This clone occurred a few times. The V and J genes are TRBV30 and TRBJ1-2; D unclear. CDR1 GTSNPN and CDR2 SVGIG come from the germline V gene (reference sequence). Trimming left V 3 bases short and J 3 bases short, with 17 bases between. CDR3 length: 15 amino acids. This CDR3 reads CAWSPPGVPDYGYTF. CDR3 in DNA: TGTGCCTGGAGCCCCCCGGGTGTTCCTGACTATGGCTACACCTTC.

V is TRBV5-1 and J is TRBJ1-2, with 9 bases matching TRBD1. Germline loops: CDR1 SGHRS, CDR2 YFSETQ. The CDR3 sequence is 14 residues long. V was pared by 4 bases and J by 6 bases, with 7 bases of the junction left unmatched. In nucleotides, the CDR3 is TGCGCCAGCAGCCCGCAGGGACAGGGAAATGGCTACACCTTC. Protein sequence: CASSPQGQGNGYTF.

The gene calls are TRBV19 and TRBJ2-1; 9 bases line up with TRBD2. The CDR3 totals 18 residues. The J segment lost 7 bases and the V segment lost 5 bases, leaving 18 bases of the junction unmatched. Looked up from germline, CDR1 is LNHDA and CDR2 is SQIVND (reference sequence). The chain's CDR3 is CASSPGRSGGPLRNEQFF. DNA for the CDR3: TGTGCCAGTAGTCCCGGCCGGAGCGGGGGGCCCCTAAGAAATGAGCAGTTCTTC.